Listed below are T cell receptor beta chains from one sample, sequenced in a study of regulatory T cells in long-lasting Graves disease. One entry per CDR3 protein results from TCRdb running MiXCR on the multiplex PCR reads. The sample yields fewer than 400,000 distinct CDR3 sequences, more than 20% seen once. The sequencing here drew on peripheral blood mononuclear cells (PBMCs), taken when the disease was refractory, from a patient treated with antithyroid drugs. The receptors derive from a female donor with Graves disease. Both conserved end residues are part of each CDR3. Each record gives: J gene, V gene, clone size, D gene, CDR3 protein, CDR3 DNA. A D gene is named only where the DNA matches it firmly. A clone size is listed for some rows: how often the clone was seen (once, few, many), or a class if it is expanded.

TRBJ2-5	TRBV11-2	many	TRBD1	CASSSGTGIIETQYF	TGTGCCAGCAGCTCCGGGACAGGGATAATTGAGACCCAGTACTTC
TRBJ2-5	TRBV11-2	many	-	CASTPGGGSQETQYF	TGTGCCAGCACCCCTGGCGGAGGCTCTCAAGAGACCCAGTACTTC
TRBJ2-7	TRBV20-1	many	-	CSARVILAGPYEQYF	TGCAGTGCTAGAGTCATACTAGCTGGGCCCTACGAGCAGTACTTC
TRBJ1-4	TRBV27	few	-	CASSLRPAGADATNEKLFF	TGTGCCAGCAGTTTAAGACCCGCAGGGGCCGATGCAACTAATGAAAAACTGTTTTTT
TRBJ1-5	TRBV27	many	-	CASRPSQPKGKPQHF	TGTGCCAGCAGACCTAGTCAACCAAAAGGAAAGCCCCAGCATTTT
TRBJ2-7	TRBV28	many	TRBD2	CASSFYSGKTLYEQYF	TGTGCCAGCAGTTTCTATAGCGGGAAGACCCTATACGAGCAGTACTTC
TRBJ2-7	TRBV4-2	-	-	CASSPLQGPLTYEQYF	TGTGCCAGCAGCCCACTCCAGGGTCCACTGACTTACGAGCAGTACTTC
TRBJ2-2	TRBV7-9	-	TRBD1	CASSLGTGFAGELFF	TGTGCCAGCAGCTTAGGGACAGGGTTCGCCGGGGAGCTGTTTTTT
TRBJ1-2	TRBV6-1	-	-	CASSPALGGEADGYTF	TGTGCCAGCAGCCCAGCTTTGGGAGGGGAAGCGGATGGCTACACCTTC
TRBJ2-5	TRBV5-6	many	-	CASSLRTEETQYF	TGTGCCAGCAGCTTAAGAACTGAAGAGACCCAGTACTTC
TRBJ1-2	TRBV19	-	TRBD1	CASRGQRDGYTF	TGTGCCAGTAGGGGACAGAGAGATGGCTACACCTTC
TRBJ1-1	TRBV6-7	-	-	CASTLSNTEAFF	TGTGCCAGCACTCTCTCGAACACTGAAGCTTTCTTT
TRBJ2-7	TRBV11-2	few	-	CASSLARWGSYEQYF	TGTGCCAGCAGCTTAGCGCGTTGGGGTAGTTACGAGCAGTACTTC
TRBJ2-5	TRBV20-1	many	-	CSAPALVPETQYF	TGCAGTGCCCCCGCTCTAGTACCGGAGACCCAGTACTTC
TRBJ2-3	TRBV7-9	-	-	CASSLGSIDTQYF	TGTGCCAGCAGCTTAGGGTCTATTGATACGCAGTATTTT
TRBJ2-2	TRBV30	few	-	CAWTWGTVRGGELFF	TGTGCCTGGACCTGGGGGACCGTAAGGGGCGGGGAGCTGTTTTTT
TRBJ2-5	TRBV7-2	many	-	CASNFRGTQYF	TGTGCCAGCAACTTCCGAGGAACCCAGTACTTC
TRBJ1-1	TRBV19	-	-	CASSVQGLNTEAFF	TGTGCCAGTAGTGTCCAGGGACTGAACACTGAAGCTTTCTTT
TRBJ1-5	TRBV4-1	few	-	CASSQAGNSNQPQHF	TGCGCCAGCAGCCAAGCAGGGAATAGCAATCAGCCCCAGCATTTT
TRBJ2-2	TRBV14	few	-	CASSQPRVAANTGELFF	TGTGCCAGCAGCCAGCCAAGGGTAGCGGCGAACACCGGGGAGCTGTTTTTT
TRBJ1-4	TRBV29-1	-	-	CSVEDPGATNEKLFF	TGCAGCGTTGAAGATCCGGGCGCAACTAATGAAAAACTGTTTTTT
TRBJ2-7	TRBV9	-	-	CASSVGSDSSYEQYF	TGTGCCAGCAGCGTAGGGTCGGACAGCTCCTACGAGCAGTACTTC
TRBJ2-7	TRBV3-1	few	-	CASSQNPGSYEQYF	TGTGCCAGCAGCCAAAATCCGGGCTCCTACGAGCAGTACTTC
TRBJ2-7	TRBV11-3	-	TRBD2	CASSSGTSGRDGEQYF	TGTGCCAGCAGCTCCGGGACTAGCGGGAGAGACGGCGAGCAGTACTTC